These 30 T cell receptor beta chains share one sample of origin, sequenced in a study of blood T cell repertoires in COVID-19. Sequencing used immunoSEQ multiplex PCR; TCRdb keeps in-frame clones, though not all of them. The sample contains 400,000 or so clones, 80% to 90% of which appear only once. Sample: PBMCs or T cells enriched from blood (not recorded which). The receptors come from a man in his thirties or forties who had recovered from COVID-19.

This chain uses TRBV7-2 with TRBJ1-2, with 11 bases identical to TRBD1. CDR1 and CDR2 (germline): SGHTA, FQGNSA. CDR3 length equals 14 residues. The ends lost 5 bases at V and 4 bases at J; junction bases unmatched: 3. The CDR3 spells CASSLGTGGYGYTF. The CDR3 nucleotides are TGTGCCAGCAGCCTGGGGACAGGGGGCTATGGCTACACCTTC.

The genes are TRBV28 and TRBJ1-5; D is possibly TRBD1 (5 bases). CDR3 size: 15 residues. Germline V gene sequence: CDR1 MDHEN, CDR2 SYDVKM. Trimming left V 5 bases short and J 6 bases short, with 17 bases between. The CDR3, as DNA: TGTGCCAGCAGTCCCTCTGGGGGGGGTTTTCAGCCCCAGCATTTT. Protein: CASSPSGGGFQPQHF.

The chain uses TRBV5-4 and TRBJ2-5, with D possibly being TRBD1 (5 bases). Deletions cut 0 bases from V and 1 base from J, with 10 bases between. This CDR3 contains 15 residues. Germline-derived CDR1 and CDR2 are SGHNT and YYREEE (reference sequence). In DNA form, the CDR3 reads TGTGCCAGCAGCTTGGGGGGCACCTTCCAAGAGACCCAGTACTTC. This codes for CASSLGGTFQETQYF.

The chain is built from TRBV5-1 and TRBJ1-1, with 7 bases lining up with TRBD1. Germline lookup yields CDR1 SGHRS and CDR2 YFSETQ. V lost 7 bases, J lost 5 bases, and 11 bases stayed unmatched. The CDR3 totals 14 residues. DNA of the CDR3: TGCGCCAGCTGCAGGACAGGCACCAGGACTGAAGCTTTCTTT. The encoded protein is CASCRTGTRTEAFF. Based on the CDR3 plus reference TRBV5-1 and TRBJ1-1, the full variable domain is KAGVTQTPRYLIKTRGQQVTLSCSPISGHRSVSWYQQTPGQGLQFLFEYFSETQRNKGNFPGRFSGRQFSNSRSEMNVSTLELGDSALYLCASCRTGTRTEAFFGQGTRLTVV.

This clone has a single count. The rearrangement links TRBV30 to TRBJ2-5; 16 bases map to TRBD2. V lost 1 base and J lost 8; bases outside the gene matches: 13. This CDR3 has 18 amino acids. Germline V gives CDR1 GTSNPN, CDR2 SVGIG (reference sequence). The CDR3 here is CAWSDRTGLAGGRNTQYF. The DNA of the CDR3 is TGTGCCTGGAGTGATCGGACGGGACTAGCGGGAGGGCGGAATACCCAGTACTTC.

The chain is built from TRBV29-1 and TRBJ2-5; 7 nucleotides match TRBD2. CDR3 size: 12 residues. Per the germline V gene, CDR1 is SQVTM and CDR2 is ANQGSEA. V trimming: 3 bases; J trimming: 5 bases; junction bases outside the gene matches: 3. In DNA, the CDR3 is TGCAGCGTTGATGGGGAGGGCGAGACCCAGTACTTC. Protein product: CSVDGEGETQYF.

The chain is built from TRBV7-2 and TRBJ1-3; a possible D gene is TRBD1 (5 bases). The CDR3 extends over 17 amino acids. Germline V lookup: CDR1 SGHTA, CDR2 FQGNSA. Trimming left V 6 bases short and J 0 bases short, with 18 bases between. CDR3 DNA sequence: TGTGCCAGCAGACCCCGGGGAGGGGCCTACTCTGGAAACACCATATATTTT. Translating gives CASRPRGGAYSGNTIYF.

CDR3 amino acids: CASSPKPQGPHGELFF. The CDR3 bases are TGTGCCAGCAGCCCTAAACCCCAGGGCCCTCACGGGGAGCTGTTTTTT. The rearrangement uses TRBV7-9 and TRBJ2-2; TRBD1 is a possible D gene (5 bases). CDR1 SEHNR and CDR2 FQNEAQ come from the germline V gene (reference sequence). The V end was cut by 5 bases, the J end by 7 bases, with 20 bases between. This CDR3 is 16 amino acids long.

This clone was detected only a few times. CDR3: CATSGQNEQFF. The CDR3 DNA is TGTGCCACCAGTGGACAAAATGAGCAGTTCTTC. J is TRBJ2-1 and V is TRBV24-1; D is unresolved. The germline V gene encodes CDR1 KGHDR and CDR2 SFDVKD. The CDR3 extends over 11 amino acids. V gave up 5 bases and J gave up 7 bases, with 5 bases separating them.

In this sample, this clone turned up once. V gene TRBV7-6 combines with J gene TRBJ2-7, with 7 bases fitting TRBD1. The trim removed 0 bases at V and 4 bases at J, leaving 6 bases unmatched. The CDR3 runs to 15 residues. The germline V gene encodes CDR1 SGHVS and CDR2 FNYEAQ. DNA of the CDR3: TGTGCCAGCAGCTTAGCGCTATCAGGGGGTTACGAGCAGTACTTC. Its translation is CASSLALSGGYEQYF.

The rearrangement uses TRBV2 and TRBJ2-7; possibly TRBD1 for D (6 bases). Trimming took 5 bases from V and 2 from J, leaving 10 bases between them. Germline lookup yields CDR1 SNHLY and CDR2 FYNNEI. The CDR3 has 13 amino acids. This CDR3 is CASSWDTAYEQYF. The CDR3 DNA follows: TGTGCCAGCAGTTGGGACACCGCCTACGAGCAGTACTTC.

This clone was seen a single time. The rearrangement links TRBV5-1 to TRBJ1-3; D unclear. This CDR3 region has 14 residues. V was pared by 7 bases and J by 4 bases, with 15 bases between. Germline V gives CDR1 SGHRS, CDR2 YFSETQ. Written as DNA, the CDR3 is TGCGCCAGCTGCACCGGGGAGGCGGGAAACACCATATATTTT. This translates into CASCTGEAGNTIYF.

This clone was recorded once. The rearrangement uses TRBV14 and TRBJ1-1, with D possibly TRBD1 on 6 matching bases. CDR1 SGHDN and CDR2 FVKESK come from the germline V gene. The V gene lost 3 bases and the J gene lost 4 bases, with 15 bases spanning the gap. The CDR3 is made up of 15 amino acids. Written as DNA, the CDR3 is TGTGCCAGCAGCCACTCGGTACAGGGTCTCACTGAAGCTTTCTTT. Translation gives CASSHSVQGLTEAFF.

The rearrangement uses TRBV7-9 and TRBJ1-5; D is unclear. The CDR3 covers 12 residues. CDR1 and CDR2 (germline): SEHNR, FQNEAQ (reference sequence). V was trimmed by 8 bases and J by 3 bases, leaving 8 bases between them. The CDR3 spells CASREDNQPQHF. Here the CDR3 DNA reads TGTGCCAGCCGGGAAGACAATCAGCCCCAGCATTTT.

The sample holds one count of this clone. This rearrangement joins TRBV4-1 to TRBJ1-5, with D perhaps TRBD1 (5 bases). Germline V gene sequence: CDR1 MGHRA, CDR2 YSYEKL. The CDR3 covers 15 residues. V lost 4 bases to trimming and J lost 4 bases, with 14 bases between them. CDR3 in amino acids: CASSPPGLKNQPQHF. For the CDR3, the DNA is TGCGCCAGCAGCCCTCCGGGACTGAAAAATCAGCCCCAGCATTTT.

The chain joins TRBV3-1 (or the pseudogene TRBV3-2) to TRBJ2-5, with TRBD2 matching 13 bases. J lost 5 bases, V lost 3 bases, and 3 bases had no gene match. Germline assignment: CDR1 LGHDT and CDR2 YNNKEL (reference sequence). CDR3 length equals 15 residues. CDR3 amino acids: CASSQRLAGGETQYF. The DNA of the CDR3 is TGTGCCAGCAGCCAGAGACTAGCGGGAGGTGAGACCCAGTACTTC.

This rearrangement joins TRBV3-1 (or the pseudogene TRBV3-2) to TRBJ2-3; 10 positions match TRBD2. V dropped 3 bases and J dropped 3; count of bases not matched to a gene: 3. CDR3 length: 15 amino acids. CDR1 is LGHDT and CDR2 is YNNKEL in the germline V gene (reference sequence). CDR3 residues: CASSQLAGATDTQYF. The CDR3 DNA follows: TGTGCCAGCAGCCAGCTAGCGGGAGCGACAGATACGCAGTATTTT.

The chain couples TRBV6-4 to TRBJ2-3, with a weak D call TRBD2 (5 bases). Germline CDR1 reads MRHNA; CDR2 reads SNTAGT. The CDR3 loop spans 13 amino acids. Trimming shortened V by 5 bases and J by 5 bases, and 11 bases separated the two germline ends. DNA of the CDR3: TGTGCCAGCAGTCCATCTCGGGAAGATACGCAGTATTTT. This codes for CASSPSREDTQYF.

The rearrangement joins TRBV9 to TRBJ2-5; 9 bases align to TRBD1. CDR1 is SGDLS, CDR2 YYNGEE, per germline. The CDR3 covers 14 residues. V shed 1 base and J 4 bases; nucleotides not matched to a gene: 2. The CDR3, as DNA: TGTGCCAGCAGCGTAACAGGGGGCACAGAGACCCAGTACTTC. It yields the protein CASSVTGGTETQYF. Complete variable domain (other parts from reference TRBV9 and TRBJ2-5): DSGVTQTPKHLITATGQRVTLRCSPRSGDLSVYWYQQSLDQGLQFLIQYYNGEERAKGNILERFSAQQFPDLHSELNLSSLELGDSALYFCASSVTGGTETQYFGPGTRLLVL.

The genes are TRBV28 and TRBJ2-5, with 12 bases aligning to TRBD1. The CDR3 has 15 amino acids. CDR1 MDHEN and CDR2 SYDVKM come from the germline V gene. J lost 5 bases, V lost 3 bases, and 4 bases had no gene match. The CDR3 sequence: CASSFGTGGQETQYF. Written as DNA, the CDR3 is TGTGCCAGCAGTTTTGGGACAGGGGGCCAGGAGACCCAGTACTTC. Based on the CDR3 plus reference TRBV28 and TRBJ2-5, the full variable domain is DVKVTQSSRYLVKRTGEKVFLECVQDMDHENMFWYRQDPGLGLRLIYFSYDVKMKEKGDIPEGYSVSREKKERFSLILESASTNQTSMYLCASSFGTGGQETQYFGPGTRLLVL.

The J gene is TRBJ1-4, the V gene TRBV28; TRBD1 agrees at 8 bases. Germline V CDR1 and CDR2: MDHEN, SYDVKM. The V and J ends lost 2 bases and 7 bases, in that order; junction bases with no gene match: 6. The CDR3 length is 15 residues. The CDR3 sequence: CASSLAGGWGEKLFF. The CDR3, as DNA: TGTGCCAGCAGTTTAGCAGGGGGCTGGGGTGAAAAACTGTTTTTT.

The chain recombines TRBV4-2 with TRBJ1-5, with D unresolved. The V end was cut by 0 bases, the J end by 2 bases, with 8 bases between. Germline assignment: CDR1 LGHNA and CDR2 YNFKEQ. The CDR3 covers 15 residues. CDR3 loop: CASSQDRRGNQPQHF. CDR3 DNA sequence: TGTGCCAGCAGCCAAGATCGGCGGGGCAATCAGCCCCAGCATTTT.

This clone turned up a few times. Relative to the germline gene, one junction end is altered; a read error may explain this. DNA for the CDR3: TGTGCCAGCAGCGAAGGGACTAGCGGGGGAGCCTACAATGAGCAGTTCTTC. It specifies CASSEGTSGGAYNEQFF. V is TRBV6-1 and J is TRBJ2-1, with 14 bases matching TRBD2. Germline values: CDR1 MNHNS, CDR2 SASEGT. The CDR3 is made up of 17 amino acids.

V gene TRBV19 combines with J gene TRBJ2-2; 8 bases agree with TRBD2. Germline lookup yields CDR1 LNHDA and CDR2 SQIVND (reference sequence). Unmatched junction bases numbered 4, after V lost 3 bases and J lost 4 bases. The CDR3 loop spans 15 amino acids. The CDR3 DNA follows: TGTGCCAGTAGTATTAGCGGGATGGCCACCGGGGAGCTGTTTTTT. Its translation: CASSISGMATGELFF.

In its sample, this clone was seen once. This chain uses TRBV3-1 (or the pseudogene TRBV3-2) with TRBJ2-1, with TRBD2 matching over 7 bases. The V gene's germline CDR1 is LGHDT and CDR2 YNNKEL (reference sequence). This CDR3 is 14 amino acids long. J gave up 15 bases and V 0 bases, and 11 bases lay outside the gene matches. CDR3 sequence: CASSQDSPAGIPFF. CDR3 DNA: TGTGCCAGCAGCCAAGATAGTCCAGCGGGGATACCGTTCTTC.

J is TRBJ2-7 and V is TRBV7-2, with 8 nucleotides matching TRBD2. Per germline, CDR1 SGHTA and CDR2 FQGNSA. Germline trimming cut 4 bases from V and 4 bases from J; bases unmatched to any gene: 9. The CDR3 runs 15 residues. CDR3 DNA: TGTGCCAGCAGCTCTTCGGGAGGGCAATCGTACGAGCAGTACTTC. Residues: CASSSSGGQSYEQYF.

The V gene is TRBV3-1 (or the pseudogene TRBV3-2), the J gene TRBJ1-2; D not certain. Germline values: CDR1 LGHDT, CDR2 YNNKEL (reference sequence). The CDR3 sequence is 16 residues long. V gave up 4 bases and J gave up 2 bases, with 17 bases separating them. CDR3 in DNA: TGTGCCAGCAGCCTGGGCATAGGAAGTCTAAACTATGGCTACACCTTC. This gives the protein CASSLGIGSLNYGYTF.

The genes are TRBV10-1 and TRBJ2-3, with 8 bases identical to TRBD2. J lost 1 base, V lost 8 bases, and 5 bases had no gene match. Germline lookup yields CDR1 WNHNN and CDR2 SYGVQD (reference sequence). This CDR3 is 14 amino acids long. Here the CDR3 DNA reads TGCGCCAGCCAGCGGGAGCTCGGCACAGATACGCAGTATTTT. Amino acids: CASQRELGTDTQYF.

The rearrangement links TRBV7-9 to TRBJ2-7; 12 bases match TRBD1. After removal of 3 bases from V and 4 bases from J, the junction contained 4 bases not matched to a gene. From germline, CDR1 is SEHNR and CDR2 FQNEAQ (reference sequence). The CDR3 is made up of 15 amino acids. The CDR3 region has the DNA TGTGCCAGCAGCTTGGGGGACAGGGGGCTTTACGAGCAGTACTTC. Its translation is CASSLGDRGLYEQYF.

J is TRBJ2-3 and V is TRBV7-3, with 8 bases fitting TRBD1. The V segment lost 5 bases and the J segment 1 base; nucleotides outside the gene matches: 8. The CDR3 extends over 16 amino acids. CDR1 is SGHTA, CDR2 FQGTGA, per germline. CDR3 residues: CASSTAGGKRTDTQYF. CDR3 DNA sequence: TGTGCCAGCAGCACGGCAGGGGGCAAGCGCACAGATACGCAGTATTTT.